The clone carrying this T cell receptor beta chain was counted a few times. Its target is unknown. The data belong to a study of T-cell reconstitution after alpha-beta-depleted transplantation in children. The study, taken as a whole, reports: From newly produced T cells came most of the T-cell counts and diversity one year after transplant. Day-60 TCRbeta diversity that was high in some patients was derived from surviving recipient T cells and thymic progenitors. Reports say that about two months after transplant, the alpha-beta T cells came out of several hundred graft clones that had expanded.

CDR3 length equals 15 residues. After removal of 4 bases from V and 4 bases from J, the junction contained 7 bases not matched to a gene. The germline CDR1 and CDR2 sequences are SQVTM and ANQGSEA. Unique molecular identifiers were incorporated into the prepared TCRbeta library. TCRdb processed the PCR reads anew with MiXCR; each CDR3 protein has one entry. The sample has about 980,000 distinct CDR3 sequences, roughly 29% seen once. The gene calls are TRBV29-1 and TRBJ1-2; 12 positions match TRBD1. The source was PBMCs, mostly from graft donor cells, collected 360 days after TCRalphabeta/CD19-depleted stem cell transplant. This receptor was obtained from a boy younger than two who had a stem cell transplant for SCID, so the T cells may come from the graft donor. The CDR3 protein is CSVGGTGGLLYGYTF. The CDR3 DNA is TGCAGCGTTGGAGGGACAGGGGGCCTTCTCTATGGCTACACCTTC.